The 28 T cell receptor beta chains listed next were all sequenced from one sample in a study of blood T cell repertoires in COVID-19. Method: immunoSEQ multiplex PCR; TCRdb's copy keeps in-frame clones and lacks some. The sample lists some 200,000 clones, 94% occurring once. Source material: peripheral blood. Receptors originate from a young man with COVID-19, enrolled during active disease.

The chain has TRBV7-6 and TRBJ2-2; TRBD2 aligns across 12 bases. The CDR3 spans 20 residues. The germline V gene has CDR1 SGHVS and CDR2 FNYEAQ. V was pared by 0 bases and J by 2 bases, with 10 bases of the junction left unmatched. The CDR3 loop is CASSLARWLAGGSNTGELFF. DNA for the CDR3: TGTGCCAGCAGCTTAGCACGATGGCTAGCGGGGGGGTCAAACACCGGGGAGCTGTTTTTT.

This rearrangement joins TRBV15 to TRBJ2-3; 12 bases map to TRBD2. The trim removed 3 bases at V and 8 bases at J, leaving 9 bases unmatched. The germline CDR1 and CDR2 sequences are LNHNV and YYDKDF (reference sequence). The CDR3 is 16 amino acids. CDR3 nucleotide sequence: TGTGCCACCAGCAGCACTAGCGGGGGGCCGGCCGGTACGCAGTATTTT. The encoded protein is CATSSTSGGPAGTQYF. Full variable domain (missing parts from reference TRBV15 and TRBJ2-3): DAMVIQNPRYQVTQFGKPVTLSCSQTLNHNVMYWYQQKSSQAPKLLFHYYDKDFNNEADTPDNFQSRRPNTSFCFLDIRSPGLGDTAMYLCATSSTSGGPAGTQYFGPGTRLTVL.

This rearrangement joins TRBV4-1 to TRBJ1-1, with 8 bases lining up with TRBD1. J was trimmed by 4 bases and V by 1 base; bases with no gene match: 11. CDR1 and CDR2 from the germline V gene are MGHRA and YSYEKL. The CDR3 consists of 17 residues. CDR3 DNA sequence: TGCGCCAGCAGCCAAGTGGTCCAGGGGGCGCGGGGCACTGAAGCTTTCTTT. Translation: CASSQVVQGARGTEAFF.

The chain employs TRBV29-1 and TRBJ1-1; D unresolved. CDR1 is SQVTM and CDR2 is ANQGSEA in the germline V gene. The CDR3 totals 13 residues. V gave up 3 bases and J gave up 0 bases, with 8 bases separating them. CDR3 sequence (DNA): TGCAGCGTTGACCGGAGCATGAACACTGAAGCTTTCTTT. It is translated as CSVDRSMNTEAFF.

This chain links TRBV6-6 with TRBJ2-7, with D possibly being TRBD1 (6 bases). Germline CDR1 reads MNHNY; CDR2 reads SVGAGI (reference sequence). The CDR3 contains 14 residues. V was pared by 4 bases and J by 3 bases, with 13 bases between. The CDR3 nucleotides read TGTGCCAGCAGTTCGACAGGTTCAGACTACGAGCAGTACTTC. Residues: CASSSTGSDYEQYF.

The chain uses TRBV5-4 and TRBJ2-5, with 9 bases lining up with TRBD2. The V gene's germline CDR1 is SGHNT and CDR2 YYREEE (reference sequence). The J segment lost 2 bases and the V segment lost 4 bases, leaving 6 bases of the junction unmatched. The CDR3 loop spans 15 amino acids. The CDR3, as DNA: TGTGCCAGCAGCCCCAGCGGGGGGCAACAAGAGACCCAGTACTTC. Translation: CASSPSGGQQETQYF.

The chain links TRBV2 to TRBJ2-5; 11 bases are a match to TRBD1. Trimming took 6 bases from V and 1 from J; bases not matched to a gene: 4. This CDR3 comprises 15 residues. Germline CDR1 is SNHLY and CDR2 is FYNNEI. CDR3 nucleotide sequence: TGTGCCAGCAGAACCGGGACAGGGGGCCAAGAGACCCAGTACTTC. This gives the protein CASRTGTGGQETQYF.

The rearrangement links TRBV5-1 to TRBJ1-5, with 10 bases lining up with TRBD1. Trimming at V came to 4 bases and at J to 6 bases, leaving 4 bases not matched to a gene. The CDR3 has 14 amino acids. Germline CDR1 is SGHRS and CDR2 is YFSETQ. The chain's CDR3 is CASSPTGGIQPQHF. The CDR3, as DNA: TGCGCCAGCAGCCCGACAGGGGGCATTCAGCCCCAGCATTTT.

This clone was seen a handful of times. V is TRBV12-3 or TRBV12-4 and J is TRBJ1-5, with D maybe TRBD1 (6 bases). With 5 bases removed from V and 5 bases from J, the gap between germline ends came to 10 bases. This CDR3 is built from 13 residues. CDR3 nucleotide sequence: TGTGCCAGCAGTACAGGGAAGGATCAGCCCCAGCATTTT. Amino acid sequence: CASSTGKDQPQHF.

The rearrangement links TRBV25-1 to TRBJ2-2, with 9 bases lining up with TRBD1. The CDR3 length is 13 residues. Germline V lookup: CDR1 MGHDK, CDR2 SYGVNS. J gave up 15 bases and V 3 bases, and 8 bases lay outside the gene matches. CDR3 loop: CASSDGRQGVVFF. The CDR3 DNA sequence: TGTGCCAGCAGTGACGGGCGACAGGGGGTGGTGTTTTTT.

This chain connects TRBV7-9 to TRBJ1-2; TRBD1 might be the D (5 bases). Germline-derived CDR1 and CDR2 are SEHNR and FQNEAQ (reference sequence). The ends were cut back, 5 bases at V and 7 bases at J, with 17 bases in the middle. The CDR3 length is 14 residues. The CDR3 sequence is CASSRPDSLAGYTF. CDR3 nucleotides: TGTGCCAGCAGCCGGCCTGACAGTTTGGCTGGCTACACCTTC.

The table lists this clone with a count of one. This rearrangement joins TRBV5-4 to TRBJ2-5; 7 bases fit TRBD2. V lost 2 bases to trimming and J lost 1 base; unmatched junction nucleotides: 2. The CDR3 runs to 14 residues. Germline CDR1 is SGHNT and CDR2 is YYREEE (reference sequence). The DNA of the CDR3 is TGTGCCAGCAGCTTAGGACTAGTCCAAGAGACCCAGTACTTC. As protein: CASSLGLVQETQYF.

This chain uses TRBV27 with TRBJ1-4; TRBD1 matches at 8 bases. Germline CDR1 reads MNHEY; CDR2 reads SMNVEV (reference sequence). Losses at the gene ends were 4 bases for V and 4 bases for J; bases not matched to a gene: 8. This CDR3 comprises 16 residues. The CDR3 nucleotides read TGTGCCAGCAGTTCCCGGACAGGGACCTTTAATGAAAAACTGTTTTTT. The encoded protein is CASSSRTGTFNEKLFF.

This rearrangement joins TRBV5-1 to TRBJ1-1; 7 bases are shared with TRBD1. The CDR3 length is 15 residues. CDR1 and CDR2 from the germline V gene are SGHRS and YFSETQ. The V segment lost 0 bases and the J segment 3 bases; nucleotides outside the gene matches: 5. CDR3 DNA: TGCGCCAGCAGCTTGGGACAGGGAGTTTACACTGAAGCTTTCTTT. Translation gives CASSLGQGVYTEAFF.

The chain has TRBV7-9 and TRBJ2-1, with TRBD2 matching over 7 bases. V lost 11 bases to trimming and J lost 6 bases; unmatched junction nucleotides: 7. The CDR3 consists of 12 residues. Germline CDR1 SEHNR, CDR2 FQNEAQ (reference sequence). In DNA form, the CDR3 reads TGTGCCGGGGCAACGGGGGGCAATGAGCAGTTCTTC. This sequence encodes CAGATGGNEQFF.

The J gene is TRBJ2-7, the V gene TRBV5-5, with TRBD2 identical over 11 bases. The CDR3 contains 14 residues. After removal of 5 bases from V and 5 bases from J, the junction contained 6 bases not matched to a gene. Looked up from germline, CDR1 is SGHKS and CDR2 is YYEKEE (reference sequence). The CDR3 loop reads CASRDTSGGDEQYF. CDR3 nucleotides: TGTGCCAGCAGGGATACTAGCGGGGGCGACGAGCAGTACTTC.

V is TRBV11-2 and J is TRBJ2-7; 7 bases line up with TRBD1. The CDR3 covers 14 residues. The V gene end was trimmed by 4 bases and the J gene end by 3 bases; junction bases not matched to a gene: 6. CDR1 is SGHAT, CDR2 FQNNGV, per germline. The CDR3 loop reads CASSWGRGNYEQYF. The CDR3, as DNA: TGTGCCAGCAGCTGGGGCAGGGGGAACTACGAGCAGTACTTC. Filled out from reference TRBV11-2 and TRBJ2-7, the complete variable domain reads EAGVAQSPRYKIIEKRQSVAFWCNPISGHATLYWYQQILGQGPKLLIQFQNNGVVDDSQLPKDRFSAERLKGVDSTLKIQPAKLEDSAVYLCASSWGRGNYEQYFGPGTRLTVT.

The rearrangement links TRBV3-1 (or the pseudogene TRBV3-2) to TRBJ2-1, with D possibly being TRBD1 (5 bases). The CDR3 is made up of 14 amino acids. Germline V gene lookup returns CDR1 LGHDT and CDR2 YNNKEL (reference sequence). V lost 0 bases, J lost 13 bases, and 16 bases lay in between. The CDR3 loop is CASSQEGVPGKQFF. CDR3 sequence (DNA): TGTGCCAGCAGCCAAGAAGGGGTGCCAGGGAAACAGTTCTTC.

The rearrangement links TRBV19 to TRBJ1-2, with D hard to call. Germline V CDR1 and CDR2: LNHDA, SQIVND (reference sequence). The V and J ends lost 10 bases and 1 base respectively, with 22 bases between them. The CDR3 has 16 amino acids. The CDR3 nucleotides read TGTGCCACAAGAGGCCGTGTTGCGGAGTATAACTATGGCTACACCTTC. It is translated as CATRGRVAEYNYGYTF.

V is TRBV5-1 and J is TRBJ2-1, with 9 positions matching TRBD1. The V segment lost 4 bases and the J segment 10 bases; nucleotides outside the gene matches: 6. The CDR3 has 13 amino acids. Per the germline V gene, CDR1 is SGHRS and CDR2 is YFSETQ. For the CDR3, the DNA is TGCGCCAGCAGCACGGACAGGGGCGGGGAGCAGTTCTTC. Its translation: CASSTDRGGEQFF.

This chain links TRBV24-1 with TRBJ2-7, with D unresolved. This CDR3 has 11 residues. Deletions cut 6 bases from V and 3 bases from J, with 5 bases between. Germline assignment: CDR1 KGHDR and CDR2 SFDVKD. The CDR3 reads CATSRGYEQYF. DNA of the CDR3: TGTGCCACCAGTCGAGGCTACGAGCAGTACTTC.

V is TRBV19 and J is TRBJ2-5; D call uncertain. CDR1 and CDR2 from the germline V gene are LNHDA and SQIVND (reference sequence). V lost 7 bases and J 1 base, leaving 10 bases between the germline ends. The CDR3 spans 13 residues. CDR3 amino acids: CASNAVAQETQYF. The CDR3 coding sequence is TGTGCCAGTAACGCGGTGGCCCAAGAGACCCAGTACTTC.

The CDR3 spells CASSSDFAGYEQYF. The CDR3 region has the DNA TGTGCCAGCAGCTCCGACTTCGCGGGTTACGAGCAGTACTTC. The J gene is TRBJ2-7, the V gene TRBV5-5; D might be TRBD2 (5 bases). Germline V CDR1 and CDR2: SGHKS, YYEKEE (reference sequence). V was clipped by 3 bases and J by 4 bases, with 14 bases between them. The CDR3 loop spans 14 amino acids.

A single count supports this clone. The V gene is TRBV29-1, the J gene TRBJ2-3; 8 bases align to TRBD2. The CDR3 runs 15 residues. CDR1 and CDR2 from the germline V gene are SQVTM and ANQGSEA. The V segment lost 3 bases and the J segment 3 bases; nucleotides outside the gene matches: 8. For the CDR3, the DNA is TGCAGCGTTGAGGGGGTGTTAGCGGGGACAGATACGCAGTATTTT. Protein: CSVEGVLAGTDTQYF.

The rearrangement joins TRBV12-5 to TRBJ1-1; no firm D call. Germline CDR1 reads LGHNT; CDR2 reads FRNRAP. V lost 0 bases and J lost 1, with 3 bases in between. The CDR3 has 13 residues. The CDR3 loop reads CASGLVQNTEAFF. The CDR3 nucleotides read TGTGCTAGTGGTTTGGTACAGAACACTGAAGCTTTCTTT. Looking up the rest from reference TRBV12-5 and TRBJ1-1 gives the full variable domain: DARVTQTPRHKVTEMGQEVTMRCQPILGHNTVFWYRQTMMQGLELLAYFRNRAPLDDSGMPKDRFSAEMPDATLATLKIQPSEPRDSAVYFCASGLVQNTEAFFGQGTRLTVV.

The chain is built from TRBV27 and TRBJ2-7; the D is unclear. The CDR3 spans 12 residues. Germline V CDR1 and CDR2: MNHEY, SMNVEV (reference sequence). V lost 4 bases and J lost 3, with 7 bases in between. Here the CDR3 DNA reads TGTGCCAGCAGTTCCGATAGCTACGAGCAGTACTTC. This sequence encodes CASSSDSYEQYF.

The chain links TRBV6-2 or TRBV6-3 to TRBJ2-1, with D possibly TRBD1 on 5 matching bases. The V gene lost 5 bases and the J gene lost 5 bases, with 10 bases spanning the gap. The CDR3 is 13 amino acids. CDR1 and CDR2 (germline): MNHEY, SVGEGT. The CDR3 nucleotides read TGTGCCAGCAGTCCCGACAGAGACAATGAGCAGTTCTTC. Amino acids: CASSPDRDNEQFF.

This clone was found a few times. The J gene is TRBJ1-1, the V gene TRBV5-4; D is possibly TRBD1 (5 bases). CDR1 is SGHNT and CDR2 is YYREEE in the germline V gene (reference sequence). Trimming left V 5 bases short and J 10 bases short, with 18 bases between. CDR3 length: 13 amino acids. The CDR3 coding sequence is TGTGCCAGCAGTAAAGATTCCCAGGGTGTAGCTTTCTTT. The encoded protein is CASSKDSQGVAFF.